This TCR beta chain came from a study of PD-1 blockade in classical Hodgkin lymphoma. Study summary: With a 2-week interval, patients received intravenous nivolumab at 3 mg/kg.

Generated by immunoSEQ multiplex PCR, the TCRdb table keeps only in-frame clones and is missing some. Of about 6,800 clones listed, 70% to 80% are singletons. With regard to this clone: Its antigen is undetermined.

Germline V gene data show CDR1 as SGHVS and CDR2 as FQNEAQ. Trimming removed 5 bases at V and 1 base at J, with 8 bases between. The CDR3 is 13 residues long. Study observations and caveats: Newly diagnosed and completely responding patients shared comparable baseline diversity. A significant rise in TCR diversity by C4D1 was seen for CD4+ but not CD8+ cells. TCR diversity at baseline was reported to be reduced in newly diagnosed patients relative to healthy donors.

Patients all relapsed after autologous stem cell transplantation, and there was variation in brentuximab vedotin exposure. Magnetic negative selection was used to purify CD4+ T cells from thawed PBMCs. The receptor comes from a human donor with classical Hodgkin lymphoma. V is TRBV7-8 and J is TRBJ2-5; D is ambiguous. The starting material was CD4+ T cells from blood, obtained at baseline. CDR3 bases: TGTGCCAGCAGCCCAGTGTCCCAAGAGACCCAGTACTTC. Protein product: CASSPVSQETQYF.